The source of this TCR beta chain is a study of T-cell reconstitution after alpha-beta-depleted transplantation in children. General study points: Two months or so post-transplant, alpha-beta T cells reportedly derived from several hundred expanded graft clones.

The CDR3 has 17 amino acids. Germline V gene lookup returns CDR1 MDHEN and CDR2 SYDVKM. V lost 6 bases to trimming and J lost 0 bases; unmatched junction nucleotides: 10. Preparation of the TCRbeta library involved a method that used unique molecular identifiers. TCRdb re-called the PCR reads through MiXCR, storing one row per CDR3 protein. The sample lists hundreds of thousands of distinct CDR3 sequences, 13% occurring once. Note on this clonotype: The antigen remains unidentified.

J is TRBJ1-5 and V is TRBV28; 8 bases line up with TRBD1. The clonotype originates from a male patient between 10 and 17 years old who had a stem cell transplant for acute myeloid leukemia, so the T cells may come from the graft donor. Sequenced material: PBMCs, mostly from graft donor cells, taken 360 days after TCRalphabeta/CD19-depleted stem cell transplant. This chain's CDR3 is CASSRPDRGYSNQPQHF. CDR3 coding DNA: TGTGCCAGCAGCAGGCCAGACAGGGGTTATAGCAATCAGCCCCAGCATTTT.